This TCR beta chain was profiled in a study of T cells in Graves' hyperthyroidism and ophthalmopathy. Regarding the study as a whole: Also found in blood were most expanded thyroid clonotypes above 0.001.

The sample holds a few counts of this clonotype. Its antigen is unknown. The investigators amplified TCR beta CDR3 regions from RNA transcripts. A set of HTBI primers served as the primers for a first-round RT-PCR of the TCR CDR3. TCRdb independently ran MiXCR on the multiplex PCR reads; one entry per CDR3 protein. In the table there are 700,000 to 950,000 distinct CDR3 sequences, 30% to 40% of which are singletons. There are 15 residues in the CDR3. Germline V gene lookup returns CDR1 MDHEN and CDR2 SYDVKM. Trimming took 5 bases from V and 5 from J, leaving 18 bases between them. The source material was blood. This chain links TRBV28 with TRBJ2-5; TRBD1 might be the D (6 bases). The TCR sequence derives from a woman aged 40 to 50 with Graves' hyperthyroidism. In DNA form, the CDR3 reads TGTGCCAGCAGTACCTCGACAGGATTGGCCGAGACCCAGTACTTC. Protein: CASSTSTGLAETQYF.